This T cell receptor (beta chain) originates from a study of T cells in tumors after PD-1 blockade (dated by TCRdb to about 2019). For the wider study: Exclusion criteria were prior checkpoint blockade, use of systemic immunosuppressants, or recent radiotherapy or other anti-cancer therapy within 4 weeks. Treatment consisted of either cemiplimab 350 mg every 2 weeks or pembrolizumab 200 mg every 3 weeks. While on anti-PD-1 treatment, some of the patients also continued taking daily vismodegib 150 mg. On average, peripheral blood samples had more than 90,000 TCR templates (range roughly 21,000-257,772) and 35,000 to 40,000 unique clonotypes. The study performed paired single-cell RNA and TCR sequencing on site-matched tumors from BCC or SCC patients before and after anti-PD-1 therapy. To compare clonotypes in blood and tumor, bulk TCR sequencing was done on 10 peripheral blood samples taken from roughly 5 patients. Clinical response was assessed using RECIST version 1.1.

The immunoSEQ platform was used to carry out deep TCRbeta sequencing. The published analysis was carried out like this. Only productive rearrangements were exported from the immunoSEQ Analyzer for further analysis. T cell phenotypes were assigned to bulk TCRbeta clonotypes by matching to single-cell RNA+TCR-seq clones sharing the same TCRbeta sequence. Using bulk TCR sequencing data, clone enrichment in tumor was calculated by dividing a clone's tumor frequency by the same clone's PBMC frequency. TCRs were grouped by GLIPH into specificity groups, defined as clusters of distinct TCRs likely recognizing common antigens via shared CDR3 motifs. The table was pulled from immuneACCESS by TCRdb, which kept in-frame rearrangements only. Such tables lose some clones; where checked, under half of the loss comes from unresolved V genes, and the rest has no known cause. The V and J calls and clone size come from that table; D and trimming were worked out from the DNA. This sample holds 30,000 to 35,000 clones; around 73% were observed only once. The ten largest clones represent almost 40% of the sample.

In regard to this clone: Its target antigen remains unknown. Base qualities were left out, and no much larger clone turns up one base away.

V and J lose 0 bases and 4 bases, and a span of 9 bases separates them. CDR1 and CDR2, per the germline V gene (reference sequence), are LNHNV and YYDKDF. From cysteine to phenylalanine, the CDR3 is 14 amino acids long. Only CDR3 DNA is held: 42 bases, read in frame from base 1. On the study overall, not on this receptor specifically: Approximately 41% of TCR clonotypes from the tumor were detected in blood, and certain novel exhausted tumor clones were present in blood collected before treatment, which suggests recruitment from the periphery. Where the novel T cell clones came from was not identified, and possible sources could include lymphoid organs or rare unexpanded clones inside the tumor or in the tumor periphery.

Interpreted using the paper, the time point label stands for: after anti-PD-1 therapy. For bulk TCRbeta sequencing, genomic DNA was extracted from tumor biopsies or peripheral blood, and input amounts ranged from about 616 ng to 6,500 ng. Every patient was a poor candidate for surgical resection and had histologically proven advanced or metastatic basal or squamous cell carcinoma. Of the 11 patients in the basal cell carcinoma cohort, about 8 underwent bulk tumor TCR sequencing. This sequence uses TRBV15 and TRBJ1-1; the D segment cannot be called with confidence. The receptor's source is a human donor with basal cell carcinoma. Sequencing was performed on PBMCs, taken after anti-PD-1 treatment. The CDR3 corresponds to CATSRDAGSTEAFF. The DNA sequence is TGTGCCACCAGCAGAGATGCGGGGAGCACTGAAGCTTTCTTT.